Shown below are 21 T cell receptor beta chains from a single sample sequenced in a study of T cell responses to AZD1222 COVID-19 vaccine. TCRdb's copy holds only in-frame clones and misses some; the assay was immunoSEQ multiplex PCR. This sample has 120,000 or so clones, with approximately 85% found just once. Sequencing was performed on peripheral blood, taken on day 0 of AZD1222 vaccination. These receptors came from an adult in good health.

This chain joins TRBV9 and TRBJ1-1; D is uncertain. This CDR3 region has 13 residues. V was pared by 4 bases and J by 0 bases, with 7 bases between. Germline values: CDR1 SGDLS, CDR2 YYNGEE. CDR3 DNA sequence: TGTGCCAGCAGCACATACCTGAACACTGAAGCTTTCTTT. Translation gives CASSTYLNTEAFF.

The CDR3 nucleotides are TGTGCCAGCAGTCAAACAGGGGCAGCGGAGACCCAGTACTTC. Its protein is CASSQTGAAETQYF. J is TRBJ2-5 and V is TRBV7-3; 7 positions agree with TRBD1. This CDR3 has 14 amino acids. Germline CDR1 reads SGHTA; CDR2 reads FQGTGA. J was trimmed by 5 bases and V by 6 bases; bases with no gene match: 9.

This clone was seen once. The V gene is TRBV9, the J gene TRBJ1-5, with TRBD1 matching over 7 bases. The CDR3 contains 14 residues. V was pared by 3 bases and J by 7 bases, with 7 bases of the junction left unmatched. Germline CDR1 and CDR2: SGDLS and YYNGEE. CDR3 sequence: CASSASMTGQPQHF. The CDR3 DNA is TGTGCCAGCAGCGCCTCAATGACAGGGCAGCCCCAGCATTTT.

This chain links TRBV24-1 with TRBJ1-2; 9 bases are shared with TRBD1. CDR1 is KGHDR and CDR2 is SFDVKD in the germline V gene. V gave up 3 bases and J gave up 8 bases; unmatched junction bases: 6. The CDR3 is 14 amino acids. The CDR3 here is CATSDRTGGDGYTF. The CDR3 DNA reads TGTGCCACCAGTGATCGAACAGGGGGCGACGGCTACACCTTC.

This chain links TRBV6-4 with TRBJ2-2; TRBD2 matches 10 bases. Germline V gene sequence: CDR1 MRHNA, CDR2 SNTAGT. Trimming took 6 bases from V and 4 from J; bases not matched to a gene: 5. The CDR3 contains 15 residues. CDR3 in DNA: TGTGCCAGCAGCCTAGCGGGGGCGGCCACCGGGGAGCTGTTTTTT. Protein: CASSLAGAATGELFF.

The CDR3 DNA reads as TGTGCCAGCAGTTTTCAGGGGCGCTCCTATAATTCACCCCTCCACTTT. This translates into CASSFQGRSYNSPLHF. The rearrangement links TRBV28 to TRBJ1-6; maybe TRBD1 (6 bases). Deletions cut 3 bases from V and 0 bases from J, with 9 bases between. The CDR3 length is 16 residues. Germline assignment: CDR1 MDHEN and CDR2 SYDVKM.

The chain recombines TRBV28 with TRBJ2-5; unclear D gene. Between the trimmed V and J ends, which lost 6 bases and 0 bases, there was a span of 8 bases. The CDR3 length is 13 residues. Germline V gene sequence: CDR1 MDHEN, CDR2 SYDVKM. CDR3 protein: CASSPRYQETQYF. For the CDR3, the DNA is TGTGCCAGCAGCCCCCGGTACCAAGAGACCCAGTACTTC.

V is TRBV7-8 and J is TRBJ2-6, with D maybe TRBD1 (6 bases). Germline values: CDR1 SGHVS, CDR2 FQNEAQ. This CDR3 has 20 amino acids. V gave up 1 base and J gave up 1 base, with 20 bases separating them. The CDR3 sequence: CASSLVRTVGSVSGANVLTF. CDR3 bases: TGTGCCAGCAGCTTAGTGAGGACAGTTGGATCTGTATCTGGGGCCAACGTCCTGACTTTC.

The J gene is TRBJ1-5, the V gene TRBV7-2; D is perhaps TRBD1 (5 bases). Trimming took 1 base from V and 4 from J, leaving 14 bases between them. The CDR3 sequence is 16 residues long. Germline V lookup: CDR1 SGHTA, CDR2 FQGNSA. CDR3 residues: CASSLVARVRNQPQHF. In nucleotides, the CDR3 is TGTGCCAGCAGCTTAGTGGCCAGGGTACGAAATCAGCCCCAGCATTTT.

The chain uses TRBV11-3 and TRBJ1-1; 9 bases are a match to TRBD1. Germline V gene sequence: CDR1 SGHNT, CDR2 YENEEA. The length of the CDR3 is 16 residues. J was trimmed by 5 bases and V by 5 bases; bases with no gene match: 12. The CDR3 reads CASSRSRGQGGTEAFF. The CDR3 DNA reads as TGTGCCAGCAGCCGTAGTAGGGGACAGGGAGGGACTGAAGCTTTCTTT.

The rearrangement uses TRBV5-4 and TRBJ1-5; the D gene is possibly TRBD1 (6 bases). CDR1 SGHNT and CDR2 YYREEE come from the germline V gene (reference sequence). V was trimmed by 2 bases and J by 5 bases, leaving 14 bases between them. The length of the CDR3 is 15 residues. CDR3 protein: CASSFGGGRDQPQHF. The DNA for the CDR3 is TGTGCCAGCAGCTTCGGTGGGGGGCGAGATCAGCCCCAGCATTTT.

This clone was picked up one time. V is TRBV6-5 and J is TRBJ2-7; tentative D call: TRBD2 (6 bases). This CDR3 comprises 14 residues. The germline V gene encodes CDR1 MNHEY and CDR2 SVGAGI. Trimming removed 3 bases at V and 4 bases at J, with 13 bases between. The CDR3 loop reads CASSYSGVGYEQYF. In nucleotides, the CDR3 is TGTGCCAGCAGTTATTCGGGGGTTGGGTACGAGCAGTACTTC.

The chain uses TRBV4-2 and TRBJ2-5; either TRBD1 or TRBD2 may supply D (5 bases each). CDR1 and CDR2 from the germline V gene are LGHNA and YNFKEQ. CDR3 length: 16 residues. V was pared by 0 bases and J by 7 bases, with 18 bases between. CDR3 DNA sequence: TGTGCCAGCAGCCAAGAAGACAGACTGGGAGAGGGGACCCAGTACTTC. Translated, it gives CASSQEDRLGEGTQYF.

This sequence joins TRBV28 and TRBJ1-6; no firm D call. V shed 7 bases and J shed 14 bases, with 15 bases lying between them. Per the germline V gene, CDR1 is MDHEN and CDR2 is SYDVKM. This CDR3 contains 12 residues. The CDR3 DNA reads as TGTGCCAGCATGCCCAACGATCGGGCCCTCCACTTT. Protein: CASMPNDRALHF.

The rearrangement joins TRBV6-2 or TRBV6-3 to TRBJ2-7, with unresolved D. CDR1 and CDR2 (germline): MNHEY, SVGEGT. CDR3 length: 11 residues. Between the trimmed V and J ends, which lost 6 bases and 5 bases, there was a span of 8 bases. CDR3 nucleotides: TGTGCCAGCAGCCCGTCCCACGAGCAGTACTTC. Amino acids: CASSPSHEQYF.

This rearrangement joins TRBV7-3 to TRBJ1-6, with D possibly matching TRBD1 (5 bases). Germline V gene data show CDR1 as SGHTA and CDR2 as FQGTGA. This CDR3 is 14 amino acids long. Between the trimmed V and J ends, which lost 1 base and 10 bases, there was a span of 11 bases. The CDR3 is CASSLMGQLSPLHF. In DNA, the CDR3 is TGTGCCAGCAGCTTAATGGGGCAGCTCTCACCCCTCCACTTT.

The rearrangement links TRBV29-1 to TRBJ1-4; 8 nucleotides line up with TRBD1. Germline trimming cut 5 bases from V and 6 bases from J; bases unmatched to any gene: 5. The CDR3 runs 13 residues. Germline V CDR1 and CDR2: SQVTM, ANQGSEA. The CDR3 sequence is CSVMTGVDEKLFF. CDR3 in DNA: TGCAGCGTTATGACAGGGGTGGATGAAAAACTGTTTTTT.

This clone was detected once. The chain combines TRBV5-6 with TRBJ2-7, with 7 nucleotides matching TRBD1. Germline V gene lookup returns CDR1 SGHDT and CDR2 YYEEEE. Germline trimming cut 1 base from V and 2 bases from J; bases unmatched to any gene: 3. The CDR3 totals 14 residues. The CDR3 sequence is CASSLTGVPYEQYF. The CDR3 nucleotides are TGTGCCAGCAGCTTGACAGGGGTCCCCTACGAGCAGTACTTC.

V and J are TRBV5-6 and TRBJ2-5; a weak D match, TRBD1 (6 bases). Germline CDR1 reads SGHDT; CDR2 reads YYEEEE. The CDR3 extends over 14 amino acids. V shed 4 bases and J shed 4 bases, with 14 bases lying between them. CDR3 sequence: CASSPDTGLETQYF. CDR3 in DNA: TGTGCCAGCAGCCCTGATACAGGGCTAGAGACCCAGTACTTC.

The chain couples TRBV5-6 to TRBJ2-5, with TRBD1 identical over 7 bases. From germline, CDR1 is SGHDT and CDR2 YYEEEE. The CDR3 consists of 15 residues. The J segment lost 3 bases and the V segment lost 5 bases, leaving 10 bases of the junction unmatched. The DNA of the CDR3 is TGTGCCAGCAGAGACCAAGGACAGGCTGAAGAGACCCAGTACTTC. This encodes CASRDQGQAEETQYF.

This rearrangement joins TRBV6-2 or TRBV6-3 to TRBJ2-3, with D possibly TRBD2 on 5 matching bases. Germline CDR1 and CDR2: MNHEY and SVGEGT. V was cut by 0 bases and J by 4 bases, with 20 bases left in between. CDR3 length: 18 residues. CDR3 sequence reads: CASSYSSVLGESSDTQYF. CDR3 coding DNA: TGTGCCAGCAGTTACTCGTCAGTACTGGGAGAATCTTCAGATACGCAGTATTTT.